Listed below are T cell receptor beta chains from one sample, sequenced in a study of cytomegalovirus exposure and HLA in healthy donors. The data were produced by immunoSEQ multiplex PCR, yet TCRdb's version contains in-frame clones alone and is incomplete. The data show 200,000 or so clones, with 87% seen just once and 0.2% to 0.3% held by the top ten. Source material: PBMCs. The receptor source for this set is a girl less than two years old in good health and CMV-seronegative. CDR3s include the opening cysteine and the closing phenylalanine or tryptophan. D genes are given only for firm matches. A clone size is listed for some rows: how often the clone was seen (once, few, many), or a class if it is expanded.

cdr3_aa | cdr3_nt | v_call | clone_size | j_call | d_call
CASRSKEIYEQYF | TGTGCCAGCAGGTCGAAAGAGATTTACGAGCAGTACTTC | TRBV7-9 | NA | TRBJ2-7 | NA
CASSLGSGEAFF | TGTGCCAGCAGCTTAGGATCCGGGGAAGCTTTCTTT | TRBV7-9 | NA | TRBJ1-1 | NA
CAWSPRVADTQYF | TGTGCCTGGAGTCCGAGGGTGGCAGATACGCAGTATTTT | TRBV30 | NA | TRBJ2-3 | NA
CASSWGQGYGYTF | TGTGCCAGCAGCTGGGGACAGGGGTATGGCTACACCTTC | TRBV5-8 | NA | TRBJ1-2 | TRBD1
CASRFGTASSYEQYF | TGTGCCAGCAGATTCGGGACAGCCAGCTCCTACGAGCAGTACTTC | TRBV27 | NA | TRBJ2-7 | TRBD1
CASSSRSGRAANEQFF | TGTGCCAGCAGCTCCCGTAGCGGGAGGGCCGCCAATGAGCAGTTCTTC | TRBV7-9 | NA | TRBJ2-1 | TRBD2
CASSLRRGDTDTQYF | TGCGCCAGCAGCTTGAGGCGGGGAGACACAGATACGCAGTATTTT | TRBV5-1 | NA | TRBJ2-3 | NA
CASSSRLGYTDTQYF | TGTGCCAGCAGCTCACGACTAGGATACACAGATACGCAGTATTTT | TRBV13 | once | TRBJ2-3 | NA
CASSPTTGNTEAFF | TGTGCCAGCTCACCAACGACGGGAAACACTGAAGCTTTCTTT | TRBV18 | NA | TRBJ1-1 | NA
CASSSWTGEGSEAFF | TGTGCCAGCAGCTCCTGGACAGGGGAGGGCTCTGAAGCTTTCTTT | TRBV11-1 | NA | TRBJ1-1 | TRBD1
CASSSRLAGGLYNEQFF | TGCGCCAGCAGCTCACGACTAGCGGGGGGCCTGTACAATGAGCAGTTCTTC | TRBV5-1 | NA | TRBJ2-1 | TRBD2
CASSKLTGTGVDEQYF | TGTGCCAGCAGCAAACTGACCGGGACAGGGGTTGACGAGCAGTACTTC | TRBV21-1 | NA | TRBJ2-7 | NA
CSSSLPGHTYEQYF | TGTTCCAGCAGCTTACCGGGACATACCTACGAGCAGTACTTC | TRBV7-9 | NA | TRBJ2-7 | NA
CAWGQGSYNEQFF | TGTGCCTGGGGACAGGGTTCCTACAATGAGCAGTTCTTC | TRBV30 | NA | TRBJ2-1 | TRBD1
CAWSGLYSNQPQHF | TGTGCCTGGAGTGGACTGTATAGCAATCAGCCCCAGCATTTT | TRBV30 | NA | TRBJ1-5 | NA
CASSQAYGTGYNEQFF | TGTGCCAGCAGCCAAGCCTACGGGACAGGCTACAATGAGCAGTTCTTC | TRBV4-2 | once | TRBJ2-1 | TRBD1
CASSRSNLALPSTDTQYF | TGCGCCAGCAGCCGTAGCAACCTAGCTCTCCCTAGCACAGATACGCAGTATTTT | TRBV4-1 | once | TRBJ2-3 | NA
CASRTGVTNTIYF | TGTGCCAGCAGGACAGGAGTAACAAACACCATATATTTT | TRBV2 | NA | TRBJ1-3 | NA
CASSWGLAVGELFF | TGTGCCAGTAGTTGGGGACTAGCGGTCGGGGAGCTGTTTTTT | TRBV19 | NA | TRBJ2-2 | TRBD2
CASKEGGRFHQETQYF | TGCGCCAGCAAAGAGGGTGGGCGATTCCACCAAGAGACCCAGTACTTC | TRBV5-1 | NA | TRBJ2-5 | NA
CASSFAAAPDTQYF | TGTGCCAGCAGCTTCGCGGCCGCCCCAGATACGCAGTATTTT | TRBV11-2 | NA | TRBJ2-3 | NA
CASSLELRDTQYF | TGTGCCAGCAGCTTGGAACTAAGAGATACGCAGTATTTT | TRBV11-2 | NA | TRBJ2-3 | NA
CASSQEGGAHTDTQYF | TGCGCCAGCAGCCAAGAGGGGGGGGCCCACACAGATACGCAGTATTTT | TRBV4-3 | NA | TRBJ2-3 | NA
CASSLDREGSDYGYTF | TGTGCCAGCAGCTTGGACAGGGAGGGTAGCGACTATGGCTACACCTTC | TRBV5-6 | NA | TRBJ1-2 | NA
CATSRHGTTNTGELFF | TGTGCCACCAGCAGACACGGGACTACGAACACCGGGGAGCTGTTTTTT | TRBV15 | NA | TRBJ2-2 | TRBD2